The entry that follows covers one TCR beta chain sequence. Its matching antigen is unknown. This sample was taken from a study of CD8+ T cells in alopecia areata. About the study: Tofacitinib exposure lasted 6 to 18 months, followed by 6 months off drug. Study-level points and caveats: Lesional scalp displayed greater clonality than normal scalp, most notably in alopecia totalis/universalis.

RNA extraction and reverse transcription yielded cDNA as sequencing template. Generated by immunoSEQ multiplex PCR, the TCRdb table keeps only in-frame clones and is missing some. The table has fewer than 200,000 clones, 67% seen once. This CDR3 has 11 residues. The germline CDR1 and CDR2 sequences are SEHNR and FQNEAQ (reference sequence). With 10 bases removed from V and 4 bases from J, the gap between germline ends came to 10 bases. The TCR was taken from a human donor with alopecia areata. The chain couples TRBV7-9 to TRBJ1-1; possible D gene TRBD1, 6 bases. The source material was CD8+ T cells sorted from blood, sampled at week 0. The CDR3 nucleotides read TGTGCCACAAGAGGGGGCACTGAAGCTTTCTTT. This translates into CATRGGTEAFF.